This passage covers 9 T cell receptor beta chains from one sample sequenced in a study of response to subunit inactivated influenza vaccine (dated by TCRdb to about 2018). Library generation was performed with RT-PCR. The sequencer listed for this sample is Illumina HiSeq 2500. TCRdb reran the public reads through fastp at Q25 and MiXCR, keeping productive beta chains. Rows with a matching CDR3 protein are joined into one entry that keeps the most common DNA and genes. This sample comprises more than 550,000 distinct CDR3 sequences, over 9.5% of them detected only once. 10% of the sample rests with the top ten. The sample here was PBMCs from blood, taken on the day of vaccination. The origin of the receptors is a man between 50 and 59 years old who received an inactivated influenza vaccine. Donor details come from another sample of the same person, matched by shared clones.

This clonotype was seen a handful of times. Here the CDR3 DNA reads TGTGCCACCAGTGACTATGACAGGGGGCGTCAAAATGAGCAGTTCTTC. This translates into CATSDYDRGRQNEQFF. The rearrangement links TRBV24-1 to TRBJ2-1, with 10 nucleotides matching TRBD1. The CDR3 covers 16 residues. Per germline, CDR1 KGHDR and CDR2 SFDVKD. Unmatched junction bases numbered 9, after V lost 4 bases and J lost 7 bases.

The chain combines TRBV6-2 or TRBV6-3 with TRBJ2-4, with a weak D call TRBD2 (6 bases). CDR1 and CDR2 (germline): MNHEY, SVGEGT. The length of the CDR3 is 15 residues. Trimming took off 5 bases at V and 6 bases at J, with 17 bases between the two ends. The CDR3 loop reads CASSPQAGLVNIQYF. CDR3 sequence (DNA): TGTGCCAGCAGTCCTCAGGCGGGATTGGTAAACATTCAGTACTTC.

A few counts support this clonotype. This chain connects TRBV5-6 to TRBJ2-1, with D perhaps TRBD1 (6 bases). V lost 4 bases and J lost 12, with 11 bases in between. Germline CDR1 SGHDT, CDR2 YYEEEE. This CDR3 has 11 amino acids. The CDR3 coding sequence is TGTGCCAGCAGCCTGACAGGTTTGCAGTTCTTC. It translates to CASSLTGLQFF. Drawing the rest from reference TRBV5-6 and TRBJ2-1, the complete variable domain is DAGVTQSPTHLIKTRGQQVTLRCSPKSGHDTVSWYQQALGQGPQFIFQYYEEEERQRGNFPDRFSGHQFPNYSSELNVNALLLGDSALYLCASSLTGLQFFGPGTRLTVL.

The chain combines TRBV9 with TRBJ1-1; D is unresolved. This CDR3 has 13 residues. CDR1 is SGDLS, CDR2 YYNGEE, per germline. With 0 bases removed from V and 1 base from J, the gap between germline ends came to 4 bases. The CDR3 loop reads CASSVAPNTEAFF. CDR3 nucleotides: TGTGCCAGCAGCGTAGCCCCGAACACTGAAGCTTTCTTT.

This clonotype was observed a few times. The chain employs TRBV12-3 or TRBV12-4 and TRBJ2-2; D is undetermined. The V and J ends lost 6 bases and 11 bases respectively, with 7 bases between them. This CDR3 is built from 10 residues. The CDR3 coding sequence is TGTGCCAGCAGAAGGGATGAGCTGTTTTTT. Encoded protein: CASRRDELFF.

This clonotype was seen many times. The CDR3 DNA reads TGTGCCACCTCAAAGGGGGGGCACTACGAGCAGTACTTC. It is translated as CATSKGGHYEQYF. The chain couples TRBV7-9 to TRBJ2-7; TRBD2 might be the D (7 bases). The CDR3 is 13 amino acids. Trimming took 10 bases from V and 3 from J, leaving 16 bases between them. Per the germline V gene, CDR1 is SEHNR and CDR2 is FQNEAQ (reference sequence).

The rearrangement uses TRBV6-2 or TRBV6-3 and TRBJ1-5, with 7 positions matching TRBD1. Trimming removed 6 bases from V and 6 bases from J; junction bases left unmatched: 5. Germline CDR1 is MNHEY and CDR2 is SVGEGT. There are 13 residues in the CDR3. CDR3 DNA: TGTGCCAGCAGCCCGACAGGGCTTCAGCCCCAGCATTTT. It translates to CASSPTGLQPQHF.

This clonotype occurred many times. This chain uses TRBV5-1 with TRBJ2-7; D is unresolved. The CDR3 is made up of 13 amino acids. Germline V gene lookup returns CDR1 SGHRS and CDR2 YFSETQ. V shed 7 bases and J shed 1 base, with 12 bases lying between them. CDR3 loop: CASASAPSYEQYF. The CDR3 region has the DNA TGCGCCAGCGCCTCGGCCCCGTCCTACGAGCAGTACTTC.

There are a few counts of this clonotype. The DNA of the CDR3 is TGTGCCACCCCCTTGATAGGCAATCAGCCCCAGCATTTT. Encoded protein: CATPLIGNQPQHF. This chain joins TRBV7-3 and TRBJ1-5, with D hard to call. There are 13 residues in the CDR3. V shed 10 bases and J shed 2 bases, with 12 bases lying between them. Germline CDR1 SGHTA, CDR2 FQGTGA.